This T cell receptor (beta chain) was observed in a study of T cell changes during pregnancy in multiple sclerosis. This CDR3 region has 15 residues. Germline V gene data show CDR1 as SEHNR and CDR2 as FQNEAQ (reference sequence). Profiled with immunoSEQ multiplex PCR; TCRdb holds only in-frame clones, not every one. The repertoire holds fewer than 25,000 clones, with less than 95% as singletons. The sequenced sample was CD4+ T cells from peripheral blood mononuclear cells, obtained in the third trimester of pregnancy. The chain links TRBV7-9 to TRBJ2-5; no reliable D call. The assigned J gene may be wrong: the sequence end matches TRBJ2-7 better. The sequence derives from a female donor in good health, enrolled as a control in a pregnancy study. The CDR3 region has the DNA TGTGCCAGCAGCCATATGGGGAAAAACGACTACGAGCAGTACTTC. This codes for CASSHMGKNDYEQYF.